The next 29 T cell receptor beta chains were all read from a single sample in a study of human T cells and chemical hapten exposure. Time point specified: patch test 2, 6 weeks after DPC sensitization. The sample's treatment: therapeutic diphenylcyclopropenone sensitization with weekly scalp DPC. TCRdb reanalysed the RACE reads using MiXCR and keeps one entry per CDR3 protein. The repertoire holds roughly 52,000 distinct CDR3 sequences, with 7.5% to 10% as singletons. Sequenced here: whole blood, sampled in connection with sensitization to the hapten diphenylcyclopropenone (DPC). These receptors were taken from a woman between 50 and 59 years old with alopecia areata. Some clones in this sample may be carry-over from other donors' samples.

This chain connects TRBV19 to TRBJ1-5; D is ambiguous. Germline lookup yields CDR1 LNHDA and CDR2 SQIVND (reference sequence). The CDR3 is made up of 13 amino acids. V was clipped by 4 bases and J by 2 bases, with 6 bases between them. DNA of the CDR3: TGTGCCAGTAGTAGCCAACGCAATCAGCCCCAGCATTTT. Translation: CASSSQRNQPQHF.

The chain employs TRBV12-2 and TRBJ2-2; the listed D gene, TRBD1, was not tested against the DNA. TRBV12-2 is tagged as a pseudogene. CDR3 length equals 16 residues. For the CDR3, the DNA is TGTGCAAGTCGCTTGCCTGCGCAGGGACGAGCCGGGGAGCTGTTTTTT. As protein: CASRLPAQGRAGELFF.

In this sample, this clonotype turned up many times. The CDR3 nucleotides read TGTGCCATCAAGGGGGGGACAATCCAAGAGACCCAGTACTTC. Translation: CAIKGGTIQETQYF. The chain carries TRBV2 and TRBJ2-5, with D possibly TRBD2 on 7 matching bases. This CDR3 is built from 14 residues. Between the trimmed V and J ends, which lost 10 bases and 1 base, there was a span of 16 bases. Germline CDR1 is SNHLY and CDR2 is FYNNEI.

This rearrangement joins TRBV29-1 to TRBJ2-1; 9 positions agree with TRBD1. V lost 7 bases and J lost 7; bases outside the gene matches: 5. This CDR3 region has 12 residues. Germline V gene data show CDR1 as SQVTM and CDR2 as ANQGSEA. The CDR3 coding sequence is TGCAGCGCACAGGGGGCCGGTAATGAGCAGTTCTTC. Protein product: CSAQGAGNEQFF.

This clonotype occurred many times. The V and J genes are TRBV6-2 or TRBV6-3 and TRBJ2-4; D is unclear. Trimming shortened V by 5 bases and J by 6 bases, and 11 bases separated the two germline ends. This CDR3 comprises 13 residues. Germline V gene data show CDR1 as MNHEY and CDR2 as SVGEGT. The CDR3 DNA reads as TGTGCCAGCAGTACCCCCTGGGGAAACATTCAGTACTTC. Its translation: CASSTPWGNIQYF.

V and J are TRBV5-5 and TRBJ1-4; maybe TRBD1 (5 bases). V gave up 2 bases and J gave up 4 bases, with 12 bases separating them. Germline CDR1 reads SGHKS; CDR2 reads YYEKEE (reference sequence). The length of the CDR3 is 15 residues. In nucleotides, the CDR3 is TGTGCCAGCAGCTTTGGGGCCGGGTTTAATGAAAAACTGTTTTTT. Protein sequence: CASSFGAGFNEKLFF.

This clonotype was observed at least ten times. The rearrangement joins TRBV20-1 to TRBJ1-1; TRBD1 aligns across 10 bases. CDR1 DFQATT and CDR2 SNEGSKA come from the germline V gene (reference sequence). V lost 7 bases, J lost 4 bases, and 3 bases stayed unmatched. CDR3 size: 12 residues. The CDR3 sequence: CSVGDRGTEAFF. Here the CDR3 DNA reads TGCAGTGTCGGGGACAGGGGCACTGAAGCTTTCTTT.

V usage is TRBV5-1 and J usage is TRBJ1-4; possibly TRBD1 for D (6 bases). Germline-derived CDR1 and CDR2 are SGHRS and YFSETQ. V was trimmed by 6 bases and J by 7 bases, leaving 16 bases between them. This CDR3 is 14 amino acids long. This chain's CDR3 is CASTPTGRGEKLFF. The CDR3 nucleotides read TGCGCCAGCACCCCGACAGGTCGCGGTGAAAAACTGTTTTTT.

This clonotype was recorded at least ten times. The chain employs TRBV19 and TRBJ1-5, with a tentative D call TRBD1 (6 bases). Trimming left V 2 bases short and J 6 bases short, with 11 bases between. Germline lookup yields CDR1 LNHDA and CDR2 SQIVND (reference sequence). The CDR3 covers 14 residues. The CDR3: CASSISGGFQPQHF. The CDR3 DNA is TGTGCCAGTAGTATATCCGGGGGCTTTCAGCCCCAGCATTTT.

In this sample, this clonotype turned up many times. The chain joins TRBV6-4 to TRBJ2-6; D is perhaps TRBD1 (5 bases). The V gene lost 8 bases and the J gene lost 0 bases, with 11 bases spanning the gap. The germline CDR1 and CDR2 sequences are MRHNA and SNTAGT. There are 15 residues in the CDR3. The chain's CDR3 is CASGADGSGANVLTF. CDR3 DNA sequence: TGTGCCAGCGGGGCCGACGGCTCTGGGGCCAACGTCCTGACTTTC.

This clonotype appeared many times. V and J are TRBV29-1 and TRBJ1-1; TRBD1 is a possible D gene (5 bases). This CDR3 region has 15 residues. V dropped 5 bases and J dropped 7 bases, with 23 bases sitting between them. The germline V gene has CDR1 SQVTM and CDR2 ANQGSEA. The CDR3 DNA sequence: TGCAGCGTTCAGGAGCTCGACAGAAGCTCGCTTGAAGCTTTCTTT. This encodes CSVQELDRSSLEAFF. The full variable domain, with the rest looked up from reference TRBV29-1 and TRBJ1-1, is SAVISQKPSRDICQRGTSLTIQCQVDSQVTMMFWYRQQPGQSLTLIATANQGSEATYESGFVIDKFPISRPNLTFSTLTVSNMSPEDSSIYLCSVQELDRSSLEAFFGQGTRLTVV.

This clonotype was detected once. The chain combines TRBV19 with TRBJ2-7, with TRBD1 matching 10 bases. The CDR3 is 14 amino acids. Germline loops: CDR1 LNHDA, CDR2 SQIVND (reference sequence). V dropped 7 bases and J dropped 2; count of bases not matched to a gene: 5. The CDR3 coding sequence is TGTGCCAGTACCGCCGGGACAGGGGCCTACGAGCAGTACTTC. Protein: CASTAGTGAYEQYF.

Comments on this clonotype: A much larger clone differs from this one at a single base, so this may be a read error. This chain uses TRBV2 with TRBJ2-7, with D perhaps matching TRBD1 (6 bases). V shed 6 bases and J shed 1 base, with 13 bases lying between them. This CDR3 comprises 14 residues. The germline V gene encodes CDR1 SNHLY and CDR2 FYNNEI. CDR3 region: CASRAGTRSYEQYF. DNA of the CDR3: TGTGCCAGCAGGGCCGGGACAAGGTCCTACGAGCAGTACTTC.

The genes are TRBV4-1 and TRBJ2-3, with D possibly matching TRBD1 (6 bases). CDR1 is MGHRA, CDR2 YSYEKL, per germline. Trimming removed 6 bases from V and 0 bases from J, with 10 bases in between. The CDR3 contains 14 residues. CDR3 in amino acids: CASRDSGSTDTQYF. The CDR3 nucleotides read TGCGCCAGCAGGGACAGTGGTAGCACAGATACGCAGTATTTT.

The gene calls are TRBV27 and TRBJ2-3; maybe TRBD2 (6 bases). The CDR3 consists of 14 residues. Per germline, CDR1 MNHEY and CDR2 SMNVEV (reference sequence). Trimming shortened V by 7 bases and J by 1 base, and 12 bases separated the two germline ends. CDR3 sequence reads: CASKGGGGTDTQYF. The DNA for the CDR3 is TGTGCCAGCAAAGGTGGAGGGGGCACAGATACGCAGTATTTT.

The chain is built from TRBV29-1 and TRBJ2-7, with D tentatively TRBD2 (5 bases). Germline V lookup: CDR1 SQVTM, CDR2 ANQGSEA. Trimming cost V 7 bases and J 1 base, with 14 bases left between them. The CDR3 covers 13 residues. The CDR3 sequence: CSARSDFSYEQYF. The DNA for the CDR3 is TGCAGCGCTCGATCGGACTTTTCCTACGAGCAGTACTTC.

This clonotype was recorded many times. J is TRBJ2-7 and V is TRBV28; maybe TRBD1 (5 bases). The V gene lost 5 bases and the J gene lost 2 bases, with 19 bases spanning the gap. This CDR3 is 16 amino acids long. Germline V gene lookup returns CDR1 MDHEN and CDR2 SYDVKM. The CDR3 sequence is CASSHSGAGQPYEQYF. In DNA form, the CDR3 reads TGTGCCAGCAGTCATTCGGGTGCAGGGCAACCCTACGAGCAGTACTTC.

The chain couples TRBV4-3 to TRBJ1-2, with D perhaps TRBD1 (6 bases). CDR1 is LGHNA, CDR2 YSLEER, per germline. The CDR3 runs to 15 residues. With 4 bases removed from V and 2 bases from J, the gap between germline ends came to 14 bases. CDR3 in amino acids: CASSRQQGTNYGYTF. CDR3 sequence (DNA): TGCGCCAGCAGCCGACAACAGGGCACAAACTATGGCTACACCTTC.

Points on this clonotype: The germline gene is not matched at one end of the junction; a read error may be the cause. This chain joins TRBV18 and TRBJ1-2, with 7 bases that match TRBD1. The length of the CDR3 is 17 residues. Germline V gene data show CDR1 as KGHSH and CDR2 as LQKENI. In DNA, the CDR3 is TGTGCCAGCTCACGAGAGACCCCCGGGACAGATATCTATGACTACACCTTC. Translated: CASSRETPGTDIYDYTF.

This clonotype was observed at least ten times. This chain joins TRBV6-1 and TRBJ1-2; D may be TRBD1 (6 bases). Germline values: CDR1 MNHNS, CDR2 SASEGT. Deletions cut 2 bases from V and 8 bases from J, with 15 bases between. There are 14 residues in the CDR3. The CDR3 reads CASSERRQARGYTF. CDR3 coding DNA: TGTGCCAGCAGTGAACGACGACAGGCAAGAGGCTACACCTTC.

This clonotype was picked up a small number of times. The chain combines TRBV21-1 with TRBJ1-5; the table's D call of TRBD1 was not tested on the DNA. TRBV21-1 is recorded as a pseudogene. The CDR3 length is 17 residues. DNA of the CDR3: TGTGCCAGCAGCCATCCAAACTGTCGGCATGAGGGTCAGCCCCAGCATTTT. As protein: CASSHPNCRHEGQPQHF.

The table lists this clonotype with many counts. The J gene is TRBJ2-5, the V gene TRBV18; D is uncertain. Trimming cost V 3 bases and J 0 bases, with 11 bases left between them. Germline CDR1 and CDR2: KGHSH and LQKENI. The CDR3 extends over 15 amino acids. CDR3 bases: TGTGCCAGCTCACCCCCCTCTCGGTACCAAGAGACCCAGTACTTC. Its protein product is CASSPPSRYQETQYF.

This clonotype was detected only a few times. This sequence joins TRBV7-8 and TRBJ2-3, with TRBD1 matching over 8 bases. This CDR3 comprises 17 residues. J was trimmed by 1 base and V by 1 base; bases with no gene match: 7. Per the germline V gene, CDR1 is SGHVS and CDR2 is FQNEAQ. The CDR3 protein is CASSLVTGQEGTDTQYF. CDR3 bases: TGTGCCAGCAGCTTAGTTACGGGACAGGAGGGCACAGATACGCAGTATTTT.

The chain joins TRBV6-5 to TRBJ1-1, with D perhaps TRBD1 (5 bases). The V gene lost 2 bases and the J gene lost 1 base, with 11 bases spanning the gap. This CDR3 comprises 15 residues. From germline, CDR1 is MNHEY and CDR2 SVGAGI. The CDR3 reads CASSYTGTGNTEAFF. The DNA of the CDR3 is TGTGCCAGCAGTTACACGGGGACGGGGAACACTGAAGCTTTCTTT.

This clonotype was detected only a few times. The chain links TRBV11-2 to TRBJ2-3; tentatively, D is TRBD2 (6 bases). The CDR3 contains 15 residues. Germline-derived CDR1 and CDR2 are SGHAT and FQNNGV. The V end lost 2 bases, the J end lost 1 base, and 10 bases lay between the germline ends. The CDR3 reads CASSLMASGTDTQYF. The CDR3 nucleotides read TGTGCCAGCAGCTTAATGGCTAGCGGCACAGATACGCAGTATTTT.

For this clonotype: The junction differs from germline at one of its ends, possibly a read error. The chain is built from TRBV9 and TRBJ1-2, with unresolved D. The germline V gene has CDR1 SGDLS and CDR2 YYNGEE. The CDR3 is 14 amino acids. The CDR3 nucleotides are TGTGCCAGCAGCCCAATCGACGGCTCGTATGCCTACACCTTC. It yields the protein CASSPIDGSYAYTF.

This clonotype has just a few counts. The chain carries TRBV6-5 and TRBJ2-1, with D tentatively TRBD1 (5 bases). Trimming removed 1 base at V and 10 bases at J, with 8 bases between. Germline V gene data show CDR1 as MNHEY and CDR2 as SVGAGI. This CDR3 region has 12 residues. The CDR3 DNA sequence: TGTGCCAGCAGTTACTGGGGCGGAGAGCAGTTCTTC. Translated, it gives CASSYWGGEQFF.

The chain couples TRBV5-1 to TRBJ2-1; D is undetermined. CDR3 length equals 12 residues. CDR1 is SGHRS and CDR2 is YFSETQ in the germline V gene. V was pared by 0 bases and J by 8 bases, with 6 bases between. Here the CDR3 reads CASSLGGHEQFF. The CDR3 DNA reads TGCGCCAGCAGCTTGGGAGGTCATGAGCAGTTCTTC.

This clonotype has more than one count but fewer than ten. This rearrangement joins TRBV27 to TRBJ2-1; the D gene is possibly TRBD2 (6 bases). The CDR3 runs to 17 residues. Germline-derived CDR1 and CDR2 are MNHEY and SMNVEV (reference sequence). V was clipped by 7 bases and J by 2 bases, with 21 bases between them. The CDR3: CASTASSMGGTYNEQFF. The CDR3, as DNA: TGTGCCAGCACCGCATCTTCCATGGGAGGCACCTACAATGAGCAGTTCTTC.